This TCR beta chain was recovered during a study of CD8+ T cells in alopecia areata. Study-wide context: Patients in the treated group were given tofacitinib by mouth, 5 to 10 mg twice a day. Patients in the study were on tofacitinib for 6 to 18 months, then off it for 6 months. Overall study results and limits: Sequenced scalp T cells also include alphabeta T cells resident in normal skin. Scalp lesions, especially in alopecia totalis/universalis, had higher clonality than normal scalp.

The sample's treatment: oral pan-JAK inhibitor, 5-10 mg twice daily. Peripheral blood samples and lesional scalp punch biopsies were obtained from alopecia areata patients. Points on this clone: Its cognate antigen is unknown.

The CDR3 consists of 15 residues. V gave up 3 bases and J gave up 5 bases, with 14 bases separating them. CDR1 is KGHSH, CDR2 LQKENI, per germline. RNA extraction was followed by reverse transcription into cDNA, which acted as the sequencing template. Clones were read by immunoSEQ multiplex PCR, and TCRdb kept only the in-frame ones, dropping some. The data hold 10,000 to 15,000 clones, with 68% observed a single time. This rearrangement joins TRBV18 to TRBJ1-5, with D possibly being TRBD1 (6 bases). This receptor was taken from a human donor with alopecia areata. Material: skin, obtained at week 4, from a patient treated with tofacitinib. CDR3 in amino acids: CASSPPGTLDQPQHF. The CDR3 DNA sequence: TGTGCCAGCTCACCTCCCGGGACACTTGATCAGCCCCAGCATTTT.